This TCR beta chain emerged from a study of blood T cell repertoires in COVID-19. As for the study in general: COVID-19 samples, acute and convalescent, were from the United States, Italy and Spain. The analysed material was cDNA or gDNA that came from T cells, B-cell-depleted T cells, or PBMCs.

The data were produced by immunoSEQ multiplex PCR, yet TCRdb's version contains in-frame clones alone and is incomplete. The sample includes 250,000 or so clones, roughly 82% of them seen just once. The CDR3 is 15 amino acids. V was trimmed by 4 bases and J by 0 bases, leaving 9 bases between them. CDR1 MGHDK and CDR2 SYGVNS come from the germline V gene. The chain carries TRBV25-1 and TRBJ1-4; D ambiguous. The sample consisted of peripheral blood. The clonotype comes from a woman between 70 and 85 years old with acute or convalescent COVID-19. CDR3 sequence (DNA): TGTGCCAGCAGTGCCAGGATTGCAACTAATGAAAAACTGTTTTTT. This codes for CASSARIATNEKLFF.